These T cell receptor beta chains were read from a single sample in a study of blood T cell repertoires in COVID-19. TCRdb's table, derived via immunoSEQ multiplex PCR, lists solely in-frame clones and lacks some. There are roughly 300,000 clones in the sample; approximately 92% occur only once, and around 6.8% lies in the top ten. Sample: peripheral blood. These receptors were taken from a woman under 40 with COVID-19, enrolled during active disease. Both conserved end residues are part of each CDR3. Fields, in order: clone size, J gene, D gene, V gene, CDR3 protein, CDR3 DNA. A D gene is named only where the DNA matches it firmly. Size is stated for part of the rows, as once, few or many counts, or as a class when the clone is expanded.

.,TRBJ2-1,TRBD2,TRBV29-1,CSVVGGSGGMVPFF,TGCAGCGTGGTGGGCGGGAGTGGTGGTATGGTACCGTTCTTC
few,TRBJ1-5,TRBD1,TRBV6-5,CASNLDRGAQPQHF,TGTGCCAGCAACTTGGACAGGGGTGCTCAGCCCCAGCATTTT
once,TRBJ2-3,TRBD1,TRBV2,CASSLTGGMGYF,TGTGCCAGCAGTTTGACAGGGGGCATGGGGTATTTT
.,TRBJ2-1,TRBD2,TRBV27,CASALAGYNEQFF,TGTGCCAGCGCACTAGCGGGATACAATGAGCAGTTCTTC
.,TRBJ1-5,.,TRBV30,CAWDGVRPQHF,TGTGCCTGGGACGGGGTCCGCCCCCAGCATTTT
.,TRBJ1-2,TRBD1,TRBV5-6,CASSPLGQGINYGYTF,TGTGCCAGCAGCCCCCTCGGACAGGGGATAAACTATGGCTACACCTTC
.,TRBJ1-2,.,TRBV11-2,CASSLRNYGYTF,TGTGCCAGCAGCTTGCGTAACTATGGCTACACCTTC
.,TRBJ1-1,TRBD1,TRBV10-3,CAIRGDRNTEAFF,TGTGCCATCAGGGGGGACAGGAACACTGAAGCTTTCTTT
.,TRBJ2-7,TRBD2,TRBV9,CASSVSGTGAGEQYF,TGTGCCAGCAGCGTAAGCGGGACGGGCGCAGGAGAGCAGTACTTC
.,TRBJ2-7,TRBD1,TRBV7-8,CASSLQPGTGQYEQYF,TGTGCCAGCAGCCTTCAGCCGGGGACAGGGCAATACGAGCAGTACTTC
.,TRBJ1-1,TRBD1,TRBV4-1,CASSQEGDRTREAFF,TGCGCCAGCAGCCAAGAGGGGGACAGAACCAGGGAAGCTTTCTTT
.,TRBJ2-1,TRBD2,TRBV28,CASSETSGRPNEQFF,TGTGCCAGCAGTGAAACTAGCGGGAGACCGAATGAGCAGTTCTTC
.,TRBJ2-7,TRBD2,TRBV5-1,CASSTGTSDYEQYF,TGCGCCAGCAGCACCGGGACTAGTGACTACGAGCAGTACTTC
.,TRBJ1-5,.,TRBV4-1,CASRQSNQPQHF,TGCGCCAGCAGGCAGAGCAATCAGCCCCAGCATTTT
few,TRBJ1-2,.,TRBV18,CASSPREFNYGYTF,TGTGCCAGCTCACCTAGGGAGTTCAACTATGGCTACACCTTC
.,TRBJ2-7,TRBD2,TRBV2,CASISGTTYEQYF,TGTGCCAGCATTTCCGGGACTACGTACGAGCAGTACTTC
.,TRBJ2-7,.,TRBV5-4,CASSLEAESYEQYF,TGTGCCAGCAGCTTGGAGGCGGAATCCTACGAGCAGTACTTC
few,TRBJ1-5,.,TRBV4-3,CASSQEWASNQPQHF,TGCGCCAGCAGCCAAGAATGGGCTAGCAATCAGCCCCAGCATTTT
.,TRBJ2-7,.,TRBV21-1,CASSKRGGASYEQYF,TGTGCCAGCAGCAAAAGAGGGGGAGCCTCCTACGAGCAGTACTTC
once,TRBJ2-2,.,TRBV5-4,CASSSAPPTGELFF,TGTGCCAGCAGCTCCGCGCCCCCCACCGGGGAGCTGTTTTTT
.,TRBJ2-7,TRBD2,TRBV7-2,CASSLVGRSYEQYF,TGTGCCAGCAGCTTAGTCGGGAGGTCCTACGAGCAGTACTTC
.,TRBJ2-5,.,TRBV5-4,CASSTPGVVGETQYF,TGTGCCAGCAGCACCCCGGGGGTAGTTGGAGAGACCCAGTACTTC